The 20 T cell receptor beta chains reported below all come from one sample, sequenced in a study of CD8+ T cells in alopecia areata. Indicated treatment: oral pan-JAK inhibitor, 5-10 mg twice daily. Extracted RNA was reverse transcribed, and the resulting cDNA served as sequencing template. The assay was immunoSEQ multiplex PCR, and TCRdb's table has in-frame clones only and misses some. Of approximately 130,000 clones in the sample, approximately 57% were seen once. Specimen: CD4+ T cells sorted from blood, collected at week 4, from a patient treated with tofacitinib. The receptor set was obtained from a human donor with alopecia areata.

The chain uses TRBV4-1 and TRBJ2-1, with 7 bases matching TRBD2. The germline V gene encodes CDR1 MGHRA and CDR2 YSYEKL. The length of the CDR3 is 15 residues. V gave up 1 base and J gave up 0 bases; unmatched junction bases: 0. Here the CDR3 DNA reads TGCGCCAGCAGCCAAGCGGGGGGCTCCTACAATGAGCAGTTCTTC. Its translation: CASSQAGGSYNEQFF.

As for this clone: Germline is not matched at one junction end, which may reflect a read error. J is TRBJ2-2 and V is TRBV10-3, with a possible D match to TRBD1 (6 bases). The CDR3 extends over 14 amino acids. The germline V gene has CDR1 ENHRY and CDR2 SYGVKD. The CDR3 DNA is TGTGCCAGCAGTTTGATCGGGACACGCGGGGAGCTGTTTTTT. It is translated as CASSLIGTRGELFF.

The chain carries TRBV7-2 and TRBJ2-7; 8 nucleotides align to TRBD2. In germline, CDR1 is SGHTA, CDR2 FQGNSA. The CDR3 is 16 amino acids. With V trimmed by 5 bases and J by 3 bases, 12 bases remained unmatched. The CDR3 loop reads CASSPGGLGDLYEQYF. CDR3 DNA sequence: TGTGCCAGCAGCCCGGGGGGGCTAGGAGACCTCTACGAGCAGTACTTC.

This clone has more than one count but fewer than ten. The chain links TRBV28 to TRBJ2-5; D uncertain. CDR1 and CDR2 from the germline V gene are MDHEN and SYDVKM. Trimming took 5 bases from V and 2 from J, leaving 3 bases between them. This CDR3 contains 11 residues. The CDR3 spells CASSGQETQYF. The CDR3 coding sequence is TGTGCCAGCAGTGGACAAGAGACCCAGTACTTC.

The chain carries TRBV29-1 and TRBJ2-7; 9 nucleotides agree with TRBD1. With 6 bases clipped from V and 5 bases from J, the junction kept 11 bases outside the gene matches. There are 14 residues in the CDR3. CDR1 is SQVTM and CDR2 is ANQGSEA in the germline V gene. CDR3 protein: CSVPTGGYSNEQYF. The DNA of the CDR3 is TGCAGCGTCCCGACAGGGGGATATTCGAACGAGCAGTACTTC.

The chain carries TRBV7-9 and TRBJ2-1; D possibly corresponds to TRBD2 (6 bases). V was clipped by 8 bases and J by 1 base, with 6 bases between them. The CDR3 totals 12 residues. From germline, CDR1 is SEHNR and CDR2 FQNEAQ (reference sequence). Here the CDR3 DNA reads TGTGCCAGCGGGGGGTCCTACAATGAGCAGTTCTTC. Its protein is CASGGSYNEQFF.

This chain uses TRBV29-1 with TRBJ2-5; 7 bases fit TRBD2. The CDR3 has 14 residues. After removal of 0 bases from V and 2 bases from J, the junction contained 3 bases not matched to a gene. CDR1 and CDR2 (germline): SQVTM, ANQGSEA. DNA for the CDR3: TGCAGCGTTGAAGAGCGGGGGAGACAAGAGACCCAGTACTTC. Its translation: CSVEERGRQETQYF.

CDR3 bases: TGTGCCAGCAGTAGAGGGAACGTCGGAGGCAATCAGCCCCAGCATTTT. Its translation is CASSRGNVGGNQPQHF. This rearrangement joins TRBV2 to TRBJ1-5, with D hard to call. CDR1 and CDR2 (germline): SNHLY, FYNNEI. Trimming cost V 5 bases and J 2 bases, with 16 bases left between them. The CDR3 consists of 16 residues.

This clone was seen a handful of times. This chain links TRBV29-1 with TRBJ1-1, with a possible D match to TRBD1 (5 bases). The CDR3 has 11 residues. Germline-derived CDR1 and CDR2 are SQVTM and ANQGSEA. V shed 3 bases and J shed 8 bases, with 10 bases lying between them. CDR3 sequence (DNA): TGCAGCGTTGATCCGGGGACGGAAGCTTTCTTT. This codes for CSVDPGTEAFF.

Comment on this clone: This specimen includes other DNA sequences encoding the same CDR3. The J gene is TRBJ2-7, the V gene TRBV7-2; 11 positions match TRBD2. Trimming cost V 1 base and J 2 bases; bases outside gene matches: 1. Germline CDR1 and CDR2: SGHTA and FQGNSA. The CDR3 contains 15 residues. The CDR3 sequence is CASSLGLAGTYEQYF. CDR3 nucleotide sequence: TGTGCCAGCAGCTTAGGACTAGCGGGGACCTACGAGCAGTACTTC.

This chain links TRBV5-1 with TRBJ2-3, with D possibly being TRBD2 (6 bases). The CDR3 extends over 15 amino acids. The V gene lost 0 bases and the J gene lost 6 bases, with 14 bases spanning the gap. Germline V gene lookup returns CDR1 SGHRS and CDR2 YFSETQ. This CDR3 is CASSLVSGSGDTQYF. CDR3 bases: TGCGCCAGCAGCTTGGTTAGCGGATCCGGGGATACGCAGTATTTT.

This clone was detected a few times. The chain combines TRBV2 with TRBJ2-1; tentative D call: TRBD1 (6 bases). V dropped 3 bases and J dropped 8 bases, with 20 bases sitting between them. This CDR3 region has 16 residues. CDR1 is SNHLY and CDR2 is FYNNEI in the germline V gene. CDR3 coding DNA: TGTGCCAGCAGTGAGAGGAGGACAGCTCTTTCCCATGAGCAGTTCTTC. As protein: CASSERRTALSHEQFF.

CDR3 protein: CASSQAVNTEAFF. DNA for the CDR3: TGTGCCAGCAGCCAAGCGGTGAACACTGAAGCTTTCTTT. The chain recombines TRBV5-4 with TRBJ1-1; D is undetermined. This CDR3 has 13 residues. Deletions cut 4 bases from V and 0 bases from J, with 7 bases between. CDR1 is SGHNT and CDR2 is YYREEE in the germline V gene (reference sequence). The whole variable domain, filled in from reference TRBV5-4 and TRBJ1-1, reads ETGVTQSPTHLIKTRGQQVTLRCSSQSGHNTVSWYQQALGQGPQFIFQYYREEENGRGNFPPRFSGLQFPNYSSELNVNALELDDSALYLCASSQAVNTEAFFGQGTRLTVV.

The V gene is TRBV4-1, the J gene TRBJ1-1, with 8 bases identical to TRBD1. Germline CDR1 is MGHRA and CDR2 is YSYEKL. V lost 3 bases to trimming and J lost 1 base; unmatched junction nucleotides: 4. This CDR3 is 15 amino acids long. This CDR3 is CASSHLGTGNTEAFF. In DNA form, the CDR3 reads TGCGCCAGCAGCCACCTCGGGACAGGGAACACTGAAGCTTTCTTT.

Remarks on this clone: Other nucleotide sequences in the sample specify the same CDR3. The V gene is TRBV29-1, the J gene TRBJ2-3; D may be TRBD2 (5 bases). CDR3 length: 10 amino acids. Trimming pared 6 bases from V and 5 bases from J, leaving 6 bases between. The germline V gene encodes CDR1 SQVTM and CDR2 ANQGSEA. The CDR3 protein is CSVGEDTQYF. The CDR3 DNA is TGCAGCGTGGGAGAAGATACGCAGTATTTT.

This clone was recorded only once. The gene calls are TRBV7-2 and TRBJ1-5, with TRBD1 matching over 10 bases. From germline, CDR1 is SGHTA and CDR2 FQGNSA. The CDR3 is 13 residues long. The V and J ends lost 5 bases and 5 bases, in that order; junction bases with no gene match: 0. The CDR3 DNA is TGTGCCAGCAGCGGGACAGGGGATCAGCCCCAGCATTTT. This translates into CASSGTGDQPQHF.

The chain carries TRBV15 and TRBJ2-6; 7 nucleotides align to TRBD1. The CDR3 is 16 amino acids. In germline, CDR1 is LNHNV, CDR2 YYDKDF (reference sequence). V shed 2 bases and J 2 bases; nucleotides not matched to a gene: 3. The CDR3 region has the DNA TGTGCCACCAGCAGACAGCAGGGGGCTGGGGCCAACGTCCTGACTTTC. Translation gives CATSRQQGAGANVLTF.

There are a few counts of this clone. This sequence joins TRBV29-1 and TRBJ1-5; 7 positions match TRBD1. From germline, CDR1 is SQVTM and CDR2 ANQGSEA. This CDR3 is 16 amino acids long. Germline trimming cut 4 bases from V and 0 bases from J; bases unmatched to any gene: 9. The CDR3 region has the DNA TGCAGCGTTGCCACCGGGACAGAGTATAGCAATCAGCCCCAGCATTTT. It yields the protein CSVATGTEYSNQPQHF.

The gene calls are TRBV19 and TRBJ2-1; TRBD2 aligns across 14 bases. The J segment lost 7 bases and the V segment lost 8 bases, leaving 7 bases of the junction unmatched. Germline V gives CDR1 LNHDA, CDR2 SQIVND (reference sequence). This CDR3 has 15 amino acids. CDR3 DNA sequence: TGTGCCAGTGGATCGGGACTAGCGGGAGTTAATGAGCAGTTCTTC. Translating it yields CASGSGLAGVNEQFF. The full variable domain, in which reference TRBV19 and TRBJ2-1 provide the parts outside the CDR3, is DGGITQSPKYLFRKEGQNVTLSCEQNLNHDAMYWYRQDPGQGLRLIYYSQIVNDFQKGDIAEGYSVSREKKESFPLTVTSAQKNPTAFYLCASGSGLAGVNEQFFGPGTRLTVL.

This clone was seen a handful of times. CDR3 residues: CASSPRGGGKNIQYF. The DNA of the CDR3 is TGTGCCAGCAGCCCTAGGGGGGGAGGCAAAAACATTCAGTACTTC. The chain carries TRBV7-9 and TRBJ2-4, with D maybe TRBD2 (7 bases). The CDR3 runs 15 residues. Trimming left V 5 bases short and J 3 bases short, with 14 bases between. CDR1 and CDR2 (germline): SEHNR, FQNEAQ (reference sequence).